The entry below gives a single TCR beta chain sequence along with its context. The antigen is undetermined. The sample comes from a study of T cells in Graves' hyperthyroidism and ophthalmopathy. Study-level points and caveats: With a median lead of approximately 6.4 months before onset, the model predicted ophthalmopathy.

The CDR3 runs 16 residues. Between the trimmed V and J ends, which lost 5 bases and 2 bases, there was a span of 18 bases. From germline, CDR1 is SGHTA and CDR2 FQGNSA. Amplification targeted TCR beta CDR3 regions from RNA transcripts. First-round RT-PCR of the TCR CDR3 relied on the HTBI primer set. One entry per CDR3 protein, called by TCRdb with MiXCR from the multiplex PCR reads. Here the sample spans 660,000 or so distinct CDR3 sequences, under 25% being singletons. Patients showing uncontrolled infection, other autoimmune disease, pregnancy or lactation were ineligible. Used for diagnoses were clinical symptoms, serum thyroxine and TRAb, thyroid ultrasound and orbital computed tomography. The PBMCs had their origin in about 9.7 ml of fresh peripheral blood.

The chain combines TRBV7-2 with TRBJ2-5, with D maybe TRBD1 (6 bases). Input material: blood. The receptor comes from a man under 40 with Graves' ophthalmopathy. The CDR3 sequence: CASSRTDRRQQETQYF. The CDR3 DNA reads TGTGCCAGCAGCCGGACCGACAGGCGGCAACAAGAGACCCAGTACTTC.